The source of this TCR beta chain is a study of OX40 agonist ivuxolimab in advanced cancers. Background on the whole study: Ivuxolimab, which targeted the costimulatory receptor OX40 (CD134), was an agonistic, fully human IgG2 monoclonal antibody. In the dose-escalation cohort, 75% to 85% of patients were male, and the mean age was 60 years with a range of roughly 20 to 80. The paper describes the monotherapy dose-escalation part (N of about 52 patients) of the phase I trial of ivuxolimab. Patients were allowed to have had prior anti-PD-1, anti-PD-L1 or anti-CTLA-4 therapy, and around 40% of the dose-escalation patients had previously received checkpoint inhibitors. Intravenous ivuxolimab was administered to patients every 2 weeks at six dose levels: 0.01, 0.1, 0.3, 1.5, 3 and 10 mg/kg. The point of sequencing TCRbeta in the periphery was to test whether ivuxolimab changed TCR sequence diversity and drove clonal T-cell expansion. Partial responses occurred in three dose-escalation patients: two with cutaneous melanoma and one with hepatocellular carcinoma. Among the approximately 50 dose-escalation patients, 19 had hepatocellular carcinoma, roughly 15 melanoma, 9 renal cell carcinoma and 9 head and neck cancer. What the study reported, not specific to this receptor: After ivuxolimab, expanded clones were on average more numerous among CD8+ T cells than among CD4+ T cells. In the 0.1-3.0 mg/kg groups, partial responders had among the lowest normalized peripheral clonal expansion, particularly in CD8+ T cells. Which antigens the clonally expanded peripheral T cells were specific for was not determined. Low levels of normalized T-cell clonal expansion were also seen in some patients who did not respond. At doses of 0.1 to 3.0 mg/kg, clonal expansion of both CD4+ and CD8+ T cells in blood was seen between baseline and week 6.

Patients with a history of autoimmune disease or receiving systemic immunosuppression were excluded from the trial. Peripheral blood for TCR sequencing was drawn from every dose cohort at baseline, at cycle 4 day 1 and at cycle 7 day 1. Samples came from an open-label, multicenter, first-in-human phase I dose-escalation trial of ivuxolimab. The trial enrolled adults with locally advanced or metastatic head and neck squamous cell, hepatocellular, melanoma or renal cell carcinoma. Before TCR sequencing, CD4+ and CD8+ T cells were separately sorted from peripheral blood. V is reduced by 5 bases and J by 6 bases, leaving a spacing of 7 bases between them. CDR1 MDHEN and CDR2 SYDVKM are derived from the germline V gene. The CDR3 covers 12 residues, taking in both the cysteine and the phenylalanine. Only CDR3 DNA is held: 36 bases, read in frame from base 1. This clone has only a few counts. Its target antigen remains unknown. Base qualities are not provided; no much larger clone lies one nucleotide away.

For sequencing of the TCRbeta CDR3 region, genomic DNA was extracted from the sorted cells. The immunoSEQ Assay was used for sequencing of TCRbeta CDR3 regions. What TCRdb holds here is the immuneACCESS table cut down to in-frame rearrangements. Part of the clones is not present; checked against another copy, under half of the missing clones reflect an unresolved V gene, and the others are unexplained. This sample comprises about 84,000 clones, approximately 84% of them detected only once. The ten largest clonotypes hold roughly 2.7% of the sample. This chain is built from TRBV28 and TRBJ2-2; tentative D gene TRBD2, with 5 bases matching. This sample comprised CD4+ or CD8+ T cells sorted from blood, obtained in a trial of the OX40 agonist ivuxolimab. This TCR was sampled from an adult with an advanced solid tumor such as melanoma, head and neck, liver or kidney cancer. CDR3 reads: CASSVGAGELFF. The DNA sequence follows: TGTGCCAGCAGTGTCGGGGCCGGGGAGCTGTTTTTT.